This is a list of T cell receptor beta chains from one sample in a study of graft-versus-host responses after intestinal transplantation. Some clones are missing from TCRdb's copy, which holds only in-frame ones; the method was immunoSEQ multiplex PCR. The sample has 95,000 to 100,000 clones, about 84% seen once. Sequencing used PBMCs, obtained 255 days after intestinal transplant. These receptors were collected from a human patient who received an intestinal transplant, so some T cells may come from the graft donor. CDR3s include the opening cysteine and the closing phenylalanine or tryptophan. A D gene is named only where the DNA matches it firmly. Some rows mark clone size as missing; the rest say once, few, many or name a class of expanded clone.

>TRBV6-1|NA|TRBJ2-1|TRBD2
TGTGCCAGTGGACTAGCGGGAGGGAATGAGCAGTTCTTC
CASGLAGGNEQFF
>TRBV5-8|NA|TRBJ2-4|NA
TGTGCCAGCAGTGAGAGGGAGGTCATAGCCAAAAACATTCAGTACTTC
CASSEREVIAKNIQYF
>TRBV5-1|NA|TRBJ2-1|TRBD2
TGCGCCAGCAGCCCACCCGAAACGGGCGCGGGGGGGCCGTGGGGTGTCTCGGTCCATGAGCAGTTCTTC
CASSPPETGAGGPWGVSVHEQFF
>TRBV9|NA|TRBJ2-3|NA
TGTGCCAGCAGCGTAGAGGGGGGGGGCACAGATACGCAGTATTTT
CASSVEGGGTDTQYF
>TRBV4-1|once|TRBJ2-7|NA
TGCGCCAGCAGCCAGGTTCCGGGCTACGAGCAGTACTTC
CASSQVPGYEQYF
>TRBV7-8|NA|TRBJ2-2|TRBD1
TGTGCCAGCAGCTCAGGGACAGTCGGAGGAGCCGGGGAGCTGTTTTTT
CASSSGTVGGAGELFF
>TRBV19|NA|TRBJ2-1|TRBD1
TGTGCCAGTAGTATAGGTTACAGGGGGGATTACAATGAGCAGTTCTTC
CASSIGYRGDYNEQFF
>TRBV27|NA|TRBJ1-2|NA
TGTGCCAGCAGTTTATCGTTTGCAGGGGCCCCCTATGGCTACACCTTC
CASSLSFAGAPYGYTF
>TRBV27|NA|TRBJ2-5|NA
TGTGCCAGCAGTATTTTAGGAGAGACCCAGTACTTC
CASSILGETQYF
>TRBV28|NA|TRBJ1-2|NA
TGTGCCAGCACCCCCAGACAGCCGCTCTATGGCTACACCTTC
CASTPRQPLYGYTF
>TRBV7-9|NA|TRBJ2-5|NA
TGTGCCAGCAGCTTAGAAACTTTCAAAGAGACCCAGTACTTC
CASSLETFKETQYF
>TRBV7-6|NA|TRBJ2-7|NA
TGTGCCAGCAGCTCCGTGAAAGGCGAGCAGTACTTC
CASSSVKGEQYF
>TRBV7-8|NA|TRBJ1-1|NA
TGTGCCAGCAGCTTAGGTCGGGGTTCCCCTGAAGCTTTCTTT
CASSLGRGSPEAFF
>TRBV5-1|NA|TRBJ2-1|TRBD2
TGCGCCAGCAGCTTGGGGTGGACTAGCGGGCACAATGAGCAGTTCTTC
CASSLGWTSGHNEQFF
>TRBV7-7|once|TRBJ2-7|TRBD1
TGTGCTAGCAGCTCCGGACAGGGGGGCGAGCAGTACTTC
CASSSGQGGEQYF
>TRBV28|NA|TRBJ2-7|NA
TGTGCCAGCAGTTTTCGATGGGAGCAGTACTTC
CASSFRWEQYF
>TRBV9|NA|TRBJ1-4|NA
TGTGCCAGCAGCGGGGGACCGTTGGGGAATGAAAAACTGTTTTTT
CASSGGPLGNEKLFF
>TRBV5-4|NA|TRBJ2-2|NA
TGTGCCAGCAGCTTGGAGACTATTACCGGGGAGCTGTTTTTT
CASSLETITGELFF
>TRBV29-1|NA|TRBJ2-1|NA
TGCAGCGTTGAATGGACTCTCAATTCCGTCTCCTACAATGAGCAGTTCTTC
CSVEWTLNSVSYNEQFF
>TRBV15|NA|TRBJ2-1|NA
TGTGCCACCAGCAGAGGAGGTGGGAATACCTACAATGAGCAGTTCTTC
CATSRGGGNTYNEQFF